This T cell receptor (beta chain) was observed in a study of control samples from healthy donors and cancer patients. This clone was counted a few times. The CDR3 covers 14 residues. From germline, CDR1 is DFQATT and CDR2 SNEGSKA (reference sequence). The ends lost 3 bases at V and 8 bases at J; junction bases unmatched: 5. The table came from immunoSEQ multiplex PCR; TCRdb's copy has only in-frame clones and leaves some out. The sample consists of about 55,000 clones, 95% to 96% of them appearing once. The receptor was derived from a woman aged 25 to 45 in good health. Input material: blood. V usage is TRBV20-1 and J usage is TRBJ2-1; TRBD2 aligns across 12 bases. CDR3 coding DNA: TGCAGTGCTAGTCCTAGCGGGAGGGTCCATGAGCAGTTCTTC. It codes for CSASPSGRVHEQFF.